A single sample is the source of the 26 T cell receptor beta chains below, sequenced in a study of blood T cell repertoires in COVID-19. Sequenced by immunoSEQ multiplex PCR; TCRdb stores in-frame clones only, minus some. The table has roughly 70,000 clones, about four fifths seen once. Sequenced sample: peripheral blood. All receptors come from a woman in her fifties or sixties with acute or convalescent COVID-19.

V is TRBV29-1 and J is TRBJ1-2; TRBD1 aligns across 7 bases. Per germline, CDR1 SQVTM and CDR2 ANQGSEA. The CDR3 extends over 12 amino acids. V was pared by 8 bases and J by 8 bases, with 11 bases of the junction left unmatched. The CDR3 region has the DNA TGCAGCTCGAGCCGGACAGGAGGAGGCTACACCTTC. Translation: CSSSRTGGGYTF.

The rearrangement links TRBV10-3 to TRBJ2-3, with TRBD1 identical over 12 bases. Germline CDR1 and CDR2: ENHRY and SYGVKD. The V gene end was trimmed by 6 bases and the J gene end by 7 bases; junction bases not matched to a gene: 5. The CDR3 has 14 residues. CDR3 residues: CAISVGQGANTQYF. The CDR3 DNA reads TGTGCCATCAGCGTGGGACAGGGGGCGAATACGCAGTATTTT.

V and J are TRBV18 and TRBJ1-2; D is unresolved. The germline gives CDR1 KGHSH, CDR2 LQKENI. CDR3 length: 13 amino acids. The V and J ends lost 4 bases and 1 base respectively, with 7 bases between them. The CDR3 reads CASSLTDNYGYTF. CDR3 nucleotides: TGTGCCAGCTCACTTACAGATAACTATGGCTACACCTTC.

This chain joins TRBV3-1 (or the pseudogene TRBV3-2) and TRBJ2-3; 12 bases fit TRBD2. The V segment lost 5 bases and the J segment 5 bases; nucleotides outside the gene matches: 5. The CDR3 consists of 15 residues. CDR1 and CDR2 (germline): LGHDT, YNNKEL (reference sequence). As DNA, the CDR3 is TGTGCCAGCAGCTCACTAGCGGGGGGCAGAGATACGCAGTATTTT. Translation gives CASSSLAGGRDTQYF.

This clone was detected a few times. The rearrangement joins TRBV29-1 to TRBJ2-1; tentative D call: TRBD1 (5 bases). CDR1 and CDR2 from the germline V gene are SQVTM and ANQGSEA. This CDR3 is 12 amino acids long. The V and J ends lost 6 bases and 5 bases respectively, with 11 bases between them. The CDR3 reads CSVSPRDNEQFF. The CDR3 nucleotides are TGCAGCGTAAGTCCCAGGGACAATGAGCAGTTCTTC.

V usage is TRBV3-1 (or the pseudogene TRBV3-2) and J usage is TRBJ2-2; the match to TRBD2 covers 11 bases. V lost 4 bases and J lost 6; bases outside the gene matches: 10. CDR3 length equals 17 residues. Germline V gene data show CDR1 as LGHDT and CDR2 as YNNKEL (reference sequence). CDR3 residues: CASSPPVLAGVPGELFF. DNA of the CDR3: TGTGCCAGCAGCCCTCCAGTACTAGCGGGGGTTCCCGGGGAGCTGTTTTTT.

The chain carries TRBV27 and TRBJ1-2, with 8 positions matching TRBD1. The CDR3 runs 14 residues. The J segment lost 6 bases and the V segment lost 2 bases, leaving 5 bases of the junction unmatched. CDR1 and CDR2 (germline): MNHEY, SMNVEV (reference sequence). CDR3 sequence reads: CASSLGRGLDGYTF. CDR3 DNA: TGTGCCAGCAGTTTAGGCAGGGGGCTCGATGGCTACACCTTC.

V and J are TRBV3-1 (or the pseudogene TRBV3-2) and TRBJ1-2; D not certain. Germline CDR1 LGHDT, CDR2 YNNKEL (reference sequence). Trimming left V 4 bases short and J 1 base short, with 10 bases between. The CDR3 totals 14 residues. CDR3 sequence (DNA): TGTGCCAGCAGCCCCTCCAACTTTAACTATGGCTACACCTTC. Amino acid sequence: CASSPSNFNYGYTF.

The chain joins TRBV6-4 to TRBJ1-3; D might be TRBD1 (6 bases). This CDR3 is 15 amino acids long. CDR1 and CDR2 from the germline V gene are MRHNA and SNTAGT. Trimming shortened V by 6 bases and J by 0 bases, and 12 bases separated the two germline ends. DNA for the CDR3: TGTGCCAGCAGCGGGACAAATCTCTCTGGAAACACCATATATTTT. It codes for CASSGTNLSGNTIYF.

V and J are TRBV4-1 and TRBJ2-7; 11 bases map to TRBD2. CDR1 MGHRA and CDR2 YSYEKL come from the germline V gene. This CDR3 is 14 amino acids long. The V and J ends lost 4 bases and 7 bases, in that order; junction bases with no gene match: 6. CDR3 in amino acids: CASSRPGLAEEQYF. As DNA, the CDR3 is TGCGCCAGCAGCCGACCGGGACTAGCGGAGGAGCAGTACTTC.

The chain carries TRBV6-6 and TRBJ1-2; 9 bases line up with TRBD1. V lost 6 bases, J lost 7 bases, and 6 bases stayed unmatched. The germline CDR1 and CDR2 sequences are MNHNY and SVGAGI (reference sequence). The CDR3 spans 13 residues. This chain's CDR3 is CASSLRQGGGYTF. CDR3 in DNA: TGTGCCAGCAGCTTGAGACAGGGGGGTGGCTACACCTTC.

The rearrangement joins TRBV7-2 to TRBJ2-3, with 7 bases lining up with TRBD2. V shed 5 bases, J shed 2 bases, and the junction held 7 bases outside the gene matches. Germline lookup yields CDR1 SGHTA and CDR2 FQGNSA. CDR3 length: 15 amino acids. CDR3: CASSARWDYTDTQYF. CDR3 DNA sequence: TGTGCCAGCAGCGCCCGATGGGACTACACAGATACGCAGTATTTT.

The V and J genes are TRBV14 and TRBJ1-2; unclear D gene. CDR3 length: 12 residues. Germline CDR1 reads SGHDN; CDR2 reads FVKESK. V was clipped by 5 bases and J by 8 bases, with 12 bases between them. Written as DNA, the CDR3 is TGTGCCAGCAGCGGATGGGCAGAAGGCTACACCTTC. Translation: CASSGWAEGYTF.

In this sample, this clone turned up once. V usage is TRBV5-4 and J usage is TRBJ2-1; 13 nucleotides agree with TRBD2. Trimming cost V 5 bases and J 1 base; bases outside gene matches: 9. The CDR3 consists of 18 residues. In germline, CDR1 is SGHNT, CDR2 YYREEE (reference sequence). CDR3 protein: CASSSGTSGTSSYNEQFF. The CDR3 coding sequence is TGTGCCAGCAGTTCCGGGACTAGCGGGACGTCATCCTACAATGAGCAGTTCTTC.

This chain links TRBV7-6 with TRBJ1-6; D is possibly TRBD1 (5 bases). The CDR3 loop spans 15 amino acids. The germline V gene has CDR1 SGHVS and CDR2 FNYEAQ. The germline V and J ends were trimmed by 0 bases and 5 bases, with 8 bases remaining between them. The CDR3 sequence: CASSLAQADNSPLHF. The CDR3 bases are TGTGCCAGCAGCTTAGCACAGGCCGATAATTCACCCCTCCACTTT.

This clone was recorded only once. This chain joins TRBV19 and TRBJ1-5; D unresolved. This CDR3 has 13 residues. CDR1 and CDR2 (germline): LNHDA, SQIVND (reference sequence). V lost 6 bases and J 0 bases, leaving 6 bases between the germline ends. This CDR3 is CASRTDSNQPQHF. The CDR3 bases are TGTGCCAGTAGAACAGATAGCAATCAGCCCCAGCATTTT. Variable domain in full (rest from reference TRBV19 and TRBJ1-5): DGGITQSPKYLFRKEGQNVTLSCEQNLNHDAMYWYRQDPGQGLRLIYYSQIVNDFQKGDIAEGYSVSREKKESFPLTVTSAQKNPTAFYLCASRTDSNQPQHFGDGTRLSIL.

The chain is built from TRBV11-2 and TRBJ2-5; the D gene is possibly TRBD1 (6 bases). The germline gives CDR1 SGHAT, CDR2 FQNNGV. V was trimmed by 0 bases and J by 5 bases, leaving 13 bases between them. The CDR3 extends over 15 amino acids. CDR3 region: CASSLEGGSMETQYF. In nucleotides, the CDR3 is TGTGCCAGCAGCTTAGAAGGGGGTTCGATGGAGACCCAGTACTTC. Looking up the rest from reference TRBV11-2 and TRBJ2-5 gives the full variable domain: EAGVAQSPRYKIIEKRQSVAFWCNPISGHATLYWYQQILGQGPKLLIQFQNNGVVDDSQLPKDRFSAERLKGVDSTLKIQPAKLEDSAVYLCASSLEGGSMETQYFGPGTRLLVL.

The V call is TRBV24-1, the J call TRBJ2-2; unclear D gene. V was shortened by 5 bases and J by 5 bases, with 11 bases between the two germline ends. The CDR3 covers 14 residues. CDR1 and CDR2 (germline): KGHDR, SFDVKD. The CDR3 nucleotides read TGTGCCACCAGTGGTAGATGGGCGACCGGGGAGCTGTTTTTT. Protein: CATSGRWATGELFF.

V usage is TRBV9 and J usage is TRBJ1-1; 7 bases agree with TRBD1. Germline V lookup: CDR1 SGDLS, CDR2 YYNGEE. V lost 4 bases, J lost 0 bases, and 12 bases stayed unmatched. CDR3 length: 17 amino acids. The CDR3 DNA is TGTGCCAGCAGCCCCCGGGACAGTAGCTTTATGAACACTGAAGCTTTCTTT. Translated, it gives CASSPRDSSFMNTEAFF.

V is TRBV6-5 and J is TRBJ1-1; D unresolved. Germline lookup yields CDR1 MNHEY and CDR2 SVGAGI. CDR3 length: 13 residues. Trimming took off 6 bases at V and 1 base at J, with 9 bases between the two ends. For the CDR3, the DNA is TGTGCCAGCAGCCTACGACAGAACACTGAAGCTTTCTTT. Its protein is CASSLRQNTEAFF.

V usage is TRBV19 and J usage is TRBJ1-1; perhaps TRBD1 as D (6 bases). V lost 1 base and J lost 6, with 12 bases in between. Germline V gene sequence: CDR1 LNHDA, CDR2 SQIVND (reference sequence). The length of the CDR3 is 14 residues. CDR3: CASSIVGGVAEAFF. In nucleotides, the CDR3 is TGTGCCAGTAGTATAGTTGGGGGCGTCGCTGAAGCTTTCTTT.

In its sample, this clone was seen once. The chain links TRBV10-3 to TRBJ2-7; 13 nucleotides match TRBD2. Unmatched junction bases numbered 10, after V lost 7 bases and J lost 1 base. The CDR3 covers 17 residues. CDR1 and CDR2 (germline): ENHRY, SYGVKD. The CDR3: CAINTGTSGVHSYEQYF. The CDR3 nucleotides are TGTGCCATCAATACCGGGACTAGCGGGGTTCATTCCTACGAGCAGTACTTC.

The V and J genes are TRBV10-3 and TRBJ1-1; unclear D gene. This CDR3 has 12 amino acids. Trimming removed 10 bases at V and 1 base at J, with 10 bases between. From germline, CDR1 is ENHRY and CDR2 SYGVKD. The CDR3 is CATARGNTEAFF. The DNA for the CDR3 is TGTGCCACTGCGCGGGGGAACACTGAAGCTTTCTTT.

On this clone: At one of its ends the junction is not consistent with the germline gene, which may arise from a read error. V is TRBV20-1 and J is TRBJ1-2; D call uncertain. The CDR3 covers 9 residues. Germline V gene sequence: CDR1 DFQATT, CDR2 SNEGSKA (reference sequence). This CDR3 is CSAPAARIF. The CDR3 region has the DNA TGCAGTGCCCCGGCGGCGCGGATCTTC.

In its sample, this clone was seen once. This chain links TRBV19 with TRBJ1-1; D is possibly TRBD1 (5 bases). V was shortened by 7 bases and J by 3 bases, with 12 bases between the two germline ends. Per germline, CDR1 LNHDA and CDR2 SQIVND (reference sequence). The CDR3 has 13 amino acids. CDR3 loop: CASKGNRHTEAFF. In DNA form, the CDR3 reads TGTGCCAGTAAGGGTAACAGGCACACTGAAGCTTTCTTT.

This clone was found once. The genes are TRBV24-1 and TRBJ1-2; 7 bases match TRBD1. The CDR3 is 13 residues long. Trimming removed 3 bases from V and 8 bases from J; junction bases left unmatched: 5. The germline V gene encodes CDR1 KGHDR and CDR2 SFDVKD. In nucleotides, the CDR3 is TGTGCCACCAGTGATCGGACAGGACGCGGCTACACCTTC. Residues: CATSDRTGRGYTF.